This T cell receptor (beta chain) was sequenced in a study of response to subunit inactivated influenza vaccine. Each CDR3 protein is one row after TCRdb ran MiXCR on the RT-PCR reads. This table has just under 550,000 distinct CDR3 sequences, approximately 24% appearing once. V lost 3 bases and J 4 bases, leaving 23 bases between the germline ends. The germline V gene has CDR1 SGDLS and CDR2 YYNGEE. The length of the CDR3 is 18 residues. These same records also appear under a second study, on T cells expressing NK-cell markers. This second study says: Beta-chain TCR cDNA was generated via 5'RACE template switching with UMIs. Eight donors were sequenced, of whom seven were HCMV-seropositive, while the remaining one was HCMV-seronegative. In several experiments, an anti-gamma-delta TCR antibody restricted sorting to alpha-beta TCR T cells. Top CD8+ clonotypes included the dominant CD3+CD56+NKG2C+ clonotypes in several donors. Whether the expanded NKG2C+ T cell clones recognized HCMV remained unclear.

The sequencing here drew on CD4+ T cells sorted from PBMCs, taken 12 days after vaccination. The sequence was obtained from a man aged 45 to 65 who received an inactivated influenza vaccine. The chain joins TRBV9 to TRBJ2-1, with D perhaps matching TRBD2 (7 bases). The CDR3 spells CASSGRPGGLANYNEQFF. CDR3 DNA: TGTGCCAGCAGCGGCCGCCCGGGGGGCCTAGCGAATTACAATGAGCAGTTCTTC. Drawing the rest from reference TRBV9 and TRBJ2-1, the complete variable domain is DSGVTQTPKHLITATGQRVTLRCSPRSGDLSVYWYQQSLDQGLQFLIQYYNGEERAKGNILERFSAQQFPDLHSELNLSSLELGDSALYFCASSGRPGGLANYNEQFFGPGTRLTVL.